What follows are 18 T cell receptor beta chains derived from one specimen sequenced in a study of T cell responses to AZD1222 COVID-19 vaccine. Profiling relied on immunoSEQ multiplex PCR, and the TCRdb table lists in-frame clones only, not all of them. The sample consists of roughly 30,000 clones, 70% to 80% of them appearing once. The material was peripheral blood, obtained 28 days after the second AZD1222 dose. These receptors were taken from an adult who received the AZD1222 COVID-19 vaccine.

The CDR3 bases are TGTGCCAGTAGTATAACTAGCGGGAACCTCAATGAGCAGTTCTTC. It translates to CASSITSGNLNEQFF. This rearrangement joins TRBV19 to TRBJ2-1; 10 bases match TRBD2. This CDR3 has 15 amino acids. From germline, CDR1 is LNHDA and CDR2 SQIVND (reference sequence). V shed 2 bases and J 6 bases; nucleotides not matched to a gene: 4. The full variable domain, with the rest looked up from reference TRBV19 and TRBJ2-1, is DGGITQSPKYLFRKEGQNVTLSCEQNLNHDAMYWYRQDPGQGLRLIYYSQIVNDFQKGDIAEGYSVSREKKESFPLTVTSAQKNPTAFYLCASSITSGNLNEQFFGPGTRLTVL.

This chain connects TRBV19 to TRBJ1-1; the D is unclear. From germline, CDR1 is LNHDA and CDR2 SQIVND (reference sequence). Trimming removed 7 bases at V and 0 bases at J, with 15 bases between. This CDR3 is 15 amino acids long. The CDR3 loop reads CASTPGLSMNTEAFF. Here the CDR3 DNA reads TGTGCCAGTACCCCTGGGCTAAGTATGAACACTGAAGCTTTCTTT.

CDR3 region: CSVGYRGVNEKLFF. Written as DNA, the CDR3 is TGCAGCGTTGGTTACAGGGGCGTTAATGAAAAACTGTTTTTT. This rearrangement joins TRBV29-1 to TRBJ1-4; 7 nucleotides match TRBD1. CDR1 and CDR2 from the germline V gene are SQVTM and ANQGSEA. CDR3 length: 14 amino acids. J was trimmed by 4 bases and V by 4 bases; bases with no gene match: 6.

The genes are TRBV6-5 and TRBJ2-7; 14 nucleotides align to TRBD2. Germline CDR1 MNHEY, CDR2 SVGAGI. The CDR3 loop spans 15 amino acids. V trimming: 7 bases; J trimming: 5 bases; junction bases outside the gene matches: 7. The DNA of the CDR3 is TGTGCCAGCACCCAGGGGACTAGCGGGAGCAACGAGCAGTACGTC. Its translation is CASTQGTSGSNEQYV.

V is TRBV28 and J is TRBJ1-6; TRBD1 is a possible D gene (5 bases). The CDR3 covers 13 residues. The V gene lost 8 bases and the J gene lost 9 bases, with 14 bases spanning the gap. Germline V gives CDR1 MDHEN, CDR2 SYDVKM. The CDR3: CASEAGGSSPLHF. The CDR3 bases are TGTGCCAGCGAAGCCGGGGGTAGTTCACCCCTCCACTTT. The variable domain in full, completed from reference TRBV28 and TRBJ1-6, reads DVKVTQSSRYLVKRTGEKVFLECVQDMDHENMFWYRQDPGLGLRLIYFSYDVKMKEKGDIPEGYSVSREKKERFSLILESASTNQTSMYLCASEAGGSSPLHFGNGTRLTVT.

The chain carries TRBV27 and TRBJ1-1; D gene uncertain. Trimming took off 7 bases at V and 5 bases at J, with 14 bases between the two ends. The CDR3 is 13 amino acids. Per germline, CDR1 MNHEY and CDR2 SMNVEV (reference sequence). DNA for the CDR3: TGTGCCAGCAATAGGGTGATGGGGACTGAAGCTTTCTTT. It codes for CASNRVMGTEAFF.

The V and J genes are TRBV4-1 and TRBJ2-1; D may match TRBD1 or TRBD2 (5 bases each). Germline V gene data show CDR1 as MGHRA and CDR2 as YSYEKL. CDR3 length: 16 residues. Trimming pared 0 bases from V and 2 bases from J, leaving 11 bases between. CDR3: CASSQDHGAAYNEQFF. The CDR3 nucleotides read TGCGCCAGCAGCCAAGACCACGGGGCGGCCTACAATGAGCAGTTCTTC.

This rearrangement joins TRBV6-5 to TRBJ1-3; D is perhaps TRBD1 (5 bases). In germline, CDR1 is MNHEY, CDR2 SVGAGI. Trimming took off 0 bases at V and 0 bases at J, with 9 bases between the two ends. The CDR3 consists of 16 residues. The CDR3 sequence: CASSYSTASSGNTIYF. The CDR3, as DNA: TGTGCCAGCAGTTACTCGACAGCTAGCTCTGGAAACACCATATATTTT.

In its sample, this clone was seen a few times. The CDR3: CASSGTGASSGNTIYF. The CDR3 DNA sequence: TGTGCCAGCTCAGGGACAGGGGCGAGCTCTGGAAACACCATATATTTT. The V and J genes are TRBV18 and TRBJ1-3; 10 bases fit TRBD1. Germline lookup yields CDR1 KGHSH and CDR2 LQKENI. CDR3 length: 16 amino acids. Trimming at V came to 5 bases and at J to 0 bases, leaving 4 bases not matched to a gene.

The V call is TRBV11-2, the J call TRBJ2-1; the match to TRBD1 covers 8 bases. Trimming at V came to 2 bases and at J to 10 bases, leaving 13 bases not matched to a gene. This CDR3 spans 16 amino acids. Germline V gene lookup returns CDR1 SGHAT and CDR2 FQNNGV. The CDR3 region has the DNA TGTGCCAGCAGCTTAACCGGGACAGGCATGTCGGGGGAGCAGTTCTTC. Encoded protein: CASSLTGTGMSGEQFF.

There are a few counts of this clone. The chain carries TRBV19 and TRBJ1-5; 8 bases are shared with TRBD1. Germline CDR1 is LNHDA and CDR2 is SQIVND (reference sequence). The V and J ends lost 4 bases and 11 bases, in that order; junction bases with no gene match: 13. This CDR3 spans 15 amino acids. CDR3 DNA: TGTGCCAGTAGTAACCACAGGGGGAGGTTGGATGCCCAGCATTTT. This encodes CASSNHRGRLDAQHF.

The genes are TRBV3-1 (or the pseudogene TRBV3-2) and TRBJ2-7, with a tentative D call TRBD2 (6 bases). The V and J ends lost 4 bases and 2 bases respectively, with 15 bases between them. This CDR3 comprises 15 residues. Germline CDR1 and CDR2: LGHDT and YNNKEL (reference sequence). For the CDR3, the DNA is TGTGCCAGCAGCCCGCGGGACTCCACCACCTACGAGCAGTACTTC. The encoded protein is CASSPRDSTTYEQYF.

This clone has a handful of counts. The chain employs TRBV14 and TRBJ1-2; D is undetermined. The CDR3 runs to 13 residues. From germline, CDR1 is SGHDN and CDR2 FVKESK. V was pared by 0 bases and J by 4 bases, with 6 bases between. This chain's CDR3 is CASSQDWRYGYTF. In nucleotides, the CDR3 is TGTGCCAGCAGCCAAGATTGGCGCTATGGCTACACCTTC.

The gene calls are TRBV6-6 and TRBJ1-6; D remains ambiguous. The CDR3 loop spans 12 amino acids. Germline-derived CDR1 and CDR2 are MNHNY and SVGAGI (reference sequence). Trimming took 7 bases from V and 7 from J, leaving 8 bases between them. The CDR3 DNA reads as TGTGCCAGCACCCAGTCAAATTCACCCCTCCACTTT. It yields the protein CASTQSNSPLHF.

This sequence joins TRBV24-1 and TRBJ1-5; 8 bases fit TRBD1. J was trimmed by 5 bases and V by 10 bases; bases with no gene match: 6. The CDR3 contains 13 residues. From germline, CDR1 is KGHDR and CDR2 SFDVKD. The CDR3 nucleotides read TGTGCCACTTCGGGACAGGCGGATCAGCCCCAGCATTTT. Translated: CATSGQADQPQHF.

CDR3 bases: TGTGCCAGCAGCCCCTCTAGCGGGGGGGCGCATGAGCAGTACTTC. Protein product: CASSPSSGGAHEQYF. The chain uses TRBV13 and TRBJ2-7, with 12 bases identical to TRBD2. The CDR3 sequence is 15 residues long. CDR1 and CDR2 from the germline V gene are PRHDT and FYEKMQ (reference sequence). The trim removed 5 bases at V and 7 bases at J, leaving 9 bases unmatched.

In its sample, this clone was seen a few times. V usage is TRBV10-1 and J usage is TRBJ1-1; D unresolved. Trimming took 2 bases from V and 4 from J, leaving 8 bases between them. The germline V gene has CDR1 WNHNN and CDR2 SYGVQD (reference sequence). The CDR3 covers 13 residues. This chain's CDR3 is CASSEGFLTEAFF. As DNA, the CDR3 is TGCGCCAGCAGTGAGGGGTTTCTCACTGAAGCTTTCTTT.

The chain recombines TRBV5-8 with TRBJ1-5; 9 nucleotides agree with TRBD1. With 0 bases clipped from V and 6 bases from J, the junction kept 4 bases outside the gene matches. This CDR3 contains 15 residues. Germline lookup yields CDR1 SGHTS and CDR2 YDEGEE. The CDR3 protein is CASSLGTGVGQPQHF. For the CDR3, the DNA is TGTGCCAGCAGCTTGGGGACAGGGGTTGGTCAGCCCCAGCATTTT.